This T cell receptor (beta chain) was retrieved from a study of cytomegalovirus exposure and HLA in healthy donors. Whole-study context: Early released data had tens of millions of unique TCRs, all coming from HLA-typed donors. Overall study results and limits: When analyzed later, the rates of TCR association showed variation by HLA locus, with DRB1 the most and HLA-C the fewest. TCR beta chains numbering more than 150 were designated cytomegalovirus-associated.

A note on this clone: Antigen: not known.

All the people who gave samples were healthy bone marrow donors. The CDR3 contains 13 residues. Germline CDR1 and CDR2: MNHEY and SVGAGI. V lost 7 bases and J 2 bases, leaving 11 bases between the germline ends. The PCR employed 60 Vbeta primers together with 13 Jbeta primers. Measured with immunoSEQ multiplex PCR; TCRdb has only the in-frame clones, and not every one. The table includes 150,000 to 180,000 clones, roughly 80% detected once. Sequenced input: PBMCs. The V and J genes are TRBV6-5 and TRBJ1-2, with D maybe TRBD1 (5 bases). The source is a middle-aged woman in good health and CMV-seronegative. CDR3 amino acids: CASTPGGNYGYTF. DNA for the CDR3: TGTGCCAGCACTCCCGGGGGAAACTATGGCTACACCTTC.